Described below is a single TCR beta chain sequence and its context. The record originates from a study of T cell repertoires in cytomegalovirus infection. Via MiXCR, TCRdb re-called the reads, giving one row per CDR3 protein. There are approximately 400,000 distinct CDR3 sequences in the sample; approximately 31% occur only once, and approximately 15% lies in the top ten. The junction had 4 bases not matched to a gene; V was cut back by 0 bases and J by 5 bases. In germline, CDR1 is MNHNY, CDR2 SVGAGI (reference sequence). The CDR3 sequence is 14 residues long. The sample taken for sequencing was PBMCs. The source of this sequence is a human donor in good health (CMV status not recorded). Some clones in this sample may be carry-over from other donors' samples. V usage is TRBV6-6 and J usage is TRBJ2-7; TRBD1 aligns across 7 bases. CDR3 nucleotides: TGTGCCAGCAGTTACTCGACAGGGAGTAACGAGCAGTACTTC. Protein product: CASSYSTGSNEQYF.